Presented here are 16 T cell receptor beta chains from one specimen sequenced in a study of blood T cell repertoires in COVID-19. Only in-frame clones appear in the TCRdb table, and some are missing; sequencing was by immunoSEQ multiplex PCR. The table records approximately 360,000 clones, 85% to 90% of them present only once. Sequencing used peripheral blood. These receptors came from a man aged 18 to 29 with active or convalescent COVID-19.

The V gene is TRBV7-8, the J gene TRBJ2-4; D may be TRBD1 (6 bases). Trimming removed 1 base at V and 6 bases at J, with 16 bases between. Germline V gene lookup returns CDR1 SGHVS and CDR2 FQNEAQ. The CDR3 is 16 residues long. CDR3 amino acids: CASSLEVKGTTNIQYF. The CDR3 nucleotides are TGTGCCAGCAGCTTAGAGGTGAAAGGGACAACAAACATTCAGTACTTC. Looking up the rest from reference TRBV7-8 and TRBJ2-4 gives the full variable domain: GAGVSQSPRYKVAKRGQDVALRCDPISGHVSLFWYQQALGQGPEFLTYFQNEAQLDKSGLPSDRFFAERPEGSVSTLKIQRTQQEDSAVYLCASSLEVKGTTNIQYFGAGTRLSVL.

On this clone: One junction end disagrees with the germline gene, perhaps due to a read error. V usage is TRBV7-7 and J usage is TRBJ2-2, with D possibly being TRBD1 (5 bases). This CDR3 is 15 amino acids long. From germline, CDR1 is SSHAT and CDR2 FNYEAQ (reference sequence). The CDR3 DNA reads as TGTGCTAGCAGTCAGGGCCTTCATGGCACCGGGGAGCTGTTTTTT. It is translated as CASSQGLHGTGELFF.

V usage is TRBV27 and J usage is TRBJ2-1; 9 nucleotides line up with TRBD2. The CDR3 extends over 17 amino acids. Germline V gives CDR1 MNHEY, CDR2 SMNVEV (reference sequence). With V trimmed by 5 bases and J by 8 bases, 16 bases remained unmatched. The CDR3 is CASSTGVGLAGSDEQFF. CDR3 bases: TGTGCCAGCAGTACAGGGGTCGGGCTAGCGGGATCTGATGAGCAGTTCTTC.

V usage is TRBV7-8 and J usage is TRBJ2-1, with 14 bases matching TRBD2. The CDR3 has 18 residues. Germline V gene lookup returns CDR1 SGHVS and CDR2 FQNEAQ. Trimming removed 5 bases from V and 7 bases from J; junction bases left unmatched: 13. The CDR3 DNA sequence: TGTGCCAGCAGCCTAAACCAACAGACTAGCGGGAGGGGGAATGAGCAGTTCTTC. Translation gives CASSLNQQTSGRGNEQFF.

V is TRBV10-3 and J is TRBJ1-2; 7 nucleotides align to TRBD1. The germline V gene has CDR1 ENHRY and CDR2 SYGVKD. J lost 4 bases, V lost 11 bases, and 7 bases had no gene match. The length of the CDR3 is 12 residues. The CDR3 region is CAHSPGGYGYTF. In nucleotides, the CDR3 is TGTGCCCATTCCCCAGGGGGCTATGGCTACACCTTC.

This chain uses TRBV6-6 with TRBJ1-1; 7 bases map to TRBD1. This CDR3 region has 15 residues. Unmatched junction bases numbered 18, after V lost 7 bases and J lost 10 bases. The V gene's germline CDR1 is MNHNY and CDR2 SVGAGI (reference sequence). The CDR3 is CASKFDRALSFGAFF. Here the CDR3 DNA reads TGTGCCAGCAAGTTCGACAGGGCTCTTTCGTTTGGAGCTTTCTTT.

This clone was detected once. J is TRBJ2-7 and V is TRBV28; unclear D gene. The CDR3 covers 13 residues. Between the trimmed V and J ends, which lost 3 bases and 0 bases, there was a span of 6 bases. Germline CDR1 MDHEN, CDR2 SYDVKM. In nucleotides, the CDR3 is TGTGCCAGCAGTTTCGCGCGCTCCTACGAGCAGTACTTC. It specifies CASSFARSYEQYF.

V and J are TRBV12-5 and TRBJ1-1; D not certain. Germline values: CDR1 LGHNT, CDR2 FRNRAP. With 0 bases removed from V and 0 bases from J, the gap between germline ends came to 14 bases. This CDR3 region has 17 residues. As DNA, the CDR3 is TGTGCTAGTGGTTTGGTAGCAGGCCCCTCTATGAACACTGAAGCTTTCTTT. Protein product: CASGLVAGPSMNTEAFF.

The J gene is TRBJ2-3, the V gene TRBV19; possible D gene TRBD2, 5 bases. Germline CDR1 reads LNHDA; CDR2 reads SQIVND (reference sequence). This CDR3 is 13 amino acids long. Deletions cut 5 bases from V and 2 bases from J, with 8 bases between. The CDR3 protein is CASSGDYTDTQYF. The CDR3 DNA reads as TGTGCCAGTAGTGGTGACTACACAGATACGCAGTATTTT.

V gene TRBV7-2 combines with J gene TRBJ1-2; no clear D. The CDR3 spans 10 residues. The V gene lost 2 bases and the J gene lost 7 bases, with 2 bases spanning the gap. Germline loops: CDR1 SGHTA, CDR2 FQGNSA. The CDR3 spells CASSLRGYTF. As DNA, the CDR3 is TGTGCCAGCAGCTTACGTGGCTACACCTTC.

The chain has TRBV16 and TRBJ2-1; 11 bases agree with TRBD1. Trimming at V came to 4 bases and at J to 9 bases, leaving 8 bases not matched to a gene. Per the germline V gene, CDR1 is KGHSY and CDR2 is FQNENV. There are 15 residues in the CDR3. CDR3 loop: CASSLPGQGVAEQFF. The CDR3 region has the DNA TGTGCCAGCAGCCTACCGGGACAGGGGGTTGCTGAGCAGTTCTTC.

The genes are TRBV27 and TRBJ2-2, with D perhaps matching TRBD1 (5 bases). The V and J ends lost 2 bases and 6 bases respectively, with 7 bases between them. CDR3 length: 13 residues. From germline, CDR1 is MNHEY and CDR2 SMNVEV (reference sequence). DNA for the CDR3: TGTGCCAGCAGTTTAGTAGGGGCCGGGGAGCTGTTTTTT. It translates to CASSLVGAGELFF.

This rearrangement joins TRBV28 to TRBJ2-3; 9 nucleotides agree with TRBD2. There are 15 residues in the CDR3. V lost 8 bases and J lost 6; bases outside the gene matches: 12. Germline V gene sequence: CDR1 MDHEN, CDR2 SYDVKM. The CDR3 DNA follows: TGTGCCAGCCCCCCCCTTAGCGGGAGATTGGATACGCAGTATTTT. Encoded protein: CASPPLSGRLDTQYF. Using reference TRBV28 and TRBJ2-3 for the parts outside the CDR3, the full variable domain is DVKVTQSSRYLVKRTGEKVFLECVQDMDHENMFWYRQDPGLGLRLIYFSYDVKMKEKGDIPEGYSVSREKKERFSLILESASTNQTSMYLCASPPLSGRLDTQYFGPGTRLTVL.

The J gene is TRBJ1-5, the V gene TRBV6-2 or TRBV6-3; 11 bases are a match to TRBD1. There are 15 residues in the CDR3. From germline, CDR1 is MNHEY and CDR2 SVGEGT. Trimming at V came to 6 bases and at J to 6 bases, leaving 7 bases not matched to a gene. CDR3 in DNA: TGTGCCAGCAGCTCGGACAGGGGGCAAATTCAGCCCCAGCATTTT. Its protein product is CASSSDRGQIQPQHF.

The rearrangement links TRBV14 to TRBJ2-3; tentatively, D is TRBD2 (5 bases). The CDR3 length is 16 residues. In germline, CDR1 is SGHDN, CDR2 FVKESK. The V and J ends lost 3 bases and 3 bases respectively, with 16 bases between them. CDR3 amino acids: CASSQTPSTTTDTQYF. Written as DNA, the CDR3 is TGTGCCAGCAGCCAGACGCCTAGCACTACTACAGATACGCAGTATTTT.

The rearrangement uses TRBV28 and TRBJ2-5; no clear D. CDR3 size: 15 residues. Germline assignment: CDR1 MDHEN and CDR2 SYDVKM. Trimming shortened V by 7 bases and J by 3 bases, and 18 bases separated the two germline ends. CDR3 in amino acids: CASIPTSSGKETQYF. Written as DNA, the CDR3 is TGTGCCAGCATTCCCACTTCCTCCGGTAAAGAGACCCAGTACTTC.